Listed below are T cell receptor beta chains from one sample, sequenced in a study of response to subunit inactivated influenza vaccine. TCRdb redid the calling of the RT-PCR reads with MiXCR, one entry per CDR3 protein. The data show roughly 550,000 distinct CDR3 sequences, with less than 25% seen just once and around 2.8% held by the top ten. These same data were also listed under a study on T cells expressing NK-cell markers.

Source: CD4+ T cells sorted from PBMCs, taken about 11 days after vaccination. The receptor source for this set is a man aged 50 or older who received an inactivated influenza vaccine. Each CDR3 is given with its conserved first and last residue. Fields, in order: V gene, clone size, D gene, J gene, CDR3 protein, CDR3 DNA. D genes are given only for firm matches. Only part of the rows carry a size: once, few, many, or a class if the clone is expanded.

>TRBV7-2|few|NA|TRBJ1-6
CASSLGADRNSPLHF
TGTGCCAGCAGCTTAGGGGCAGACAGGAATTCACCCCTCCACTTT
>TRBV2|NA|TRBD2|TRBJ2-1
CASSVVVAGGLEQFF
TGTGCCAGCAGTGTTGTGGTAGCGGGGGGGCTTGAGCAGTTCTTC
>TRBV5-1|NA|NA|TRBJ2-5
CASSFGWQSETQYF
TGCGCCAGCAGCTTCGGATGGCAGAGCGAGACCCAGTACTTC
>TRBV7-2|NA|TRBD2|TRBJ2-2
CASSVHPSGVNTGELFF
TGTGCCAGCAGCGTCCACCCTAGCGGAGTGAACACCGGGGAGCTGTTTTTT
>TRBV27|few|TRBD1|TRBJ2-6
CASRGDRSSGANVLTF
TGTGCCAGCAGGGGGGACAGGAGCTCTGGGGCCAACGTCCTGACTTTC
>TRBV7-2|many|TRBD1|TRBJ2-3
CASSLAGQADTQYF
TGTGCCAGCAGCTTGGCGGGACAGGCAGATACGCAGTATTTT
>TRBV9|NA|NA|TRBJ1-6
CASSYSAGNNSPLHF
TGTGCCAGCAGCTACAGTGCCGGCAATAATTCACCCCTCCACTTT
>TRBV5-5|few|NA|TRBJ1-4
CASSLFPGLDATNEKLFF
TGTGCCAGCAGCTTGTTCCCCGGGCTTGATGCAACTAATGAAAAACTGTTTTTT
>TRBV10-3|NA|NA|TRBJ1-1
CAISGDRATEAFF
TGTGCCATCAGTGGGGACCGAGCCACTGAAGCTTTCTTT
>TRBV30|NA|NA|TRBJ2-5
CAWSPGQPRAQETQYF
TGTGCCTGGAGTCCGGGACAACCCCGGGCACAAGAGACCCAGTACTTC
>TRBV7-2|NA|TRBD2|TRBJ2-3
CASSLALAGGLNTQYF
TGTGCCAGCAGCTTAGCACTAGCGGGAGGGTTAAATACGCAGTATTTT
>TRBV7-2|many|TRBD1|TRBJ1-2
CASSLVQGGSYTF
TGTGCCAGCAGCTTAGTACAGGGGGGGAGCTACACCTTC
>TRBV15|NA|TRBD1|TRBJ2-5
CATSRVGQGFSETQYF
TGTGCCACCAGCAGAGTTGGACAGGGGTTTTCAGAGACCCAGTACTTC
>TRBV6-2/TRBV6-3|few|TRBD2|TRBJ2-7
CASSYSIAGGPYEQYF
TGTGCCAGCAGTTACTCCATAGCGGGAGGCCCCTACGAGCAGTACTTC
>TRBV12-3/TRBV12-4|few|NA|TRBJ2-1
CASNGVNNEQFF
TGTGCCAGCAACGGGGTAAACAATGAGCAGTTCTTC
>TRBV12-3/TRBV12-4|NA|TRBD1|TRBJ2-2
CASRTTGLNTGELFF
TGTGCCAGCAGGACGACAGGGTTGAACACCGGGGAGCTGTTTTTT
>TRBV10-3|many|TRBD2|TRBJ2-1
CAIGNGASGSNEQFF
TGTGCCATCGGAAACGGGGCTAGCGGGAGCAATGAGCAGTTCTTC
>TRBV6-2/TRBV6-3|NA|TRBD1|TRBJ2-5
CASRRSTVWDRGKTQYF
TGTGCCAGCAGACGCTCTACCGTATGGGACAGGGGTAAGACCCAGTACTTC
>TRBV20-1|few|NA|TRBJ2-7
CSAIWSAAPRYEQYF
TGCAGTGCTATCTGGAGCGCGGCCCCTCGGTACGAGCAGTACTTC
>TRBV10-3|few|NA|TRBJ2-6
CAISPGNRLSSGANVLTF
TGTGCCATCAGCCCAGGGAACAGGTTGAGCTCTGGGGCCAACGTCCTGACTTTC
>TRBV10-3|NA|NA|TRBJ2-5
CAISQGGRETQYF
TGTGCCATCAGTCAAGGGGGGAGAGAGACCCAGTACTTC
>TRBV25-1|few|TRBD2|TRBJ2-2
CASSGLAGGNTGELFF
TGTGCCAGCAGCGGACTAGCGGGAGGGAACACCGGGGAGCTGTTTTTT
>TRBV11-2|NA|NA|TRBJ2-3
CASSLDTPDTQYF
TGTGCCAGCAGCTTAGACACCCCAGATACGCAGTATTTT
>TRBV13|NA|NA|TRBJ2-7
CASSLAGQYYEQYF
TGTGCCAGCAGCTTAGCTGGGCAGTACTACGAGCAGTACTTC
>TRBV6-1|few|TRBD1|TRBJ2-2
CASRRTGRSTGELFF
TGTGCCAGCAGACGGACAGGACGGTCTACCGGGGAGCTGTTTTTT
>TRBV5-1|many|NA|TRBJ2-5
CASSLFGGAQETQYF
TGCGCCAGCAGCTTGTTTGGGGGCGCCCAAGAGACCCAGTACTTC
>TRBV3-1|NA|TRBD1|TRBJ2-7
CASSRRDRGWEQYF
TGTGCCAGCAGCCGCCGGGACAGGGGGTGGGAGCAGTACTTC
>TRBV7-9|few|NA|TRBJ2-5
CASSLGGLKETQYF
TGTGCCAGCAGCTTAGGAGGGCTGAAAGAGACCCAGTACTTC
>TRBV5-1|NA|TRBD1|TRBJ1-1
CASSAPTGYTEAFF
TGCGCCAGCAGCGCGCCGACAGGGTACACTGAAGCTTTCTTT
>TRBV5-6|many|NA|TRBJ1-5
CASSLSGGGGNQPQHF
TGTGCCAGCAGCCTATCCGGCGGGGGCGGCAATCAGCCCCAGCATTTT
>TRBV4-2|NA|NA|TRBJ2-7
CASSPEGRAAALYEQYF
TGTGCCAGCAGCCCAGAGGGAAGGGCCGCCGCGCTCTACGAGCAGTACTTC
>TRBV5-1|few|TRBD2|TRBJ2-5
CASSPGASGRSGEETQYF
TGCGCCAGCAGCCCGGGGGCTAGCGGGAGGTCGGGGGAAGAGACCCAGTACTTC
>TRBV5-1|NA|NA|TRBJ2-7
CASSRIRVGTDEQYF
TGCGCCAGCAGCCGGATCAGGGTCGGGACCGACGAGCAGTACTTC
>TRBV29-1|NA|NA|TRBJ1-1
CSVKTNTEAFF
TGCAGCGTAAAGACCAACACTGAAGCTTTCTTT
>TRBV12-3/TRBV12-4|NA|NA|TRBJ1-6
CASSPQGYNSPLHF
TGTGCCAGCAGTCCTCAGGGTTATAATTCACCCCTCCACTTT
>TRBV29-1|NA|TRBD1|TRBJ1-1
CSVVDIGDRGRNEAFF
TGCAGCGTTGTGGATATAGGGGACAGGGGGCGGAATGAAGCTTTCTTT
>TRBV18|once|TRBD2|TRBJ2-5
CASSPGLAAGLTQYF
TGTGCCAGCTCACCGGGACTAGCGGCAGGATTGACCCAGTACTTC
>TRBV7-9|NA|NA|TRBJ2-6
CASTISGANVLSF
TGTGCCAGCACCATTTCTGGGGCCAACGTCCTGTCTTTC
>TRBV7-6|NA|TRBD2|TRBJ2-3
CASSWTSGTGTDTQYF
TGTGCCAGCAGCTGGACTAGCGGGACGGGCACAGATACGCAGTATTTT
>TRBV25-1|few|NA|TRBJ2-7
CASSGGSRDSSRAYEQYF
TGTGCCAGCAGTGGGGGCTCTCGGGATAGTAGCAGGGCCTACGAGCAGTACTTC
>TRBV11-3|NA|NA|TRBJ1-1
CASSLDGAGEAFF
TGTGCCAGCAGCTTAGATGGGGCCGGCGAAGCTTTCTTT
>TRBV11-2|many|NA|TRBJ2-1
CASSRESISGRPKSSYNEQFF
TGTGCCAGCAGCCGCGAGTCCATTAGCGGCCGCCCCAAGAGCTCCTACAATGAGCAGTTCTTC
>TRBV7-6|many|NA|TRBJ2-5
CASSVGGGQETQYF
TGTGCCAGCAGCGTCGGGGGTGGTCAAGAGACCCAGTACTTC
>TRBV28|NA|NA|TRBJ1-5
CASSLGTLHSNQPQHF
TGTGCCAGCAGTTTAGGGACGCTTCATAGCAATCAGCCCCAGCATTTT
>TRBV3-1|few|NA|TRBJ1-6
CASSGTPGNSPLHF
TGTGCCAGCAGCGGTACACCGGGGAATTCACCCCTCCACTTT
>TRBV6-2/TRBV6-3|many|NA|TRBJ1-5
CASKGNNQPQHF
TGTGCCAGCAAGGGGAATAACCAGCCCCAGCATTTT
>TRBV28|NA|NA|TRBJ2-7
CASTLGTTYEQYF
TGTGCCAGCACCCTCGGGACGACCTACGAGCAGTACTTC
>TRBV15|few|NA|TRBJ2-1
CATSREGSGTGEQFF
TGTGCCACCAGCAGAGAAGGGTCGGGCACAGGTGAGCAGTTCTTC